One T cell receptor beta chain is described in this entry. With 4 bases removed from V and 5 bases from J, the gap between germline ends came to 15 bases. CDR1 and CDR2 from the germline V gene are SGHRS and YFSETQ. The CDR3 runs 14 residues. Generated by immunoSEQ multiplex PCR, the TCRdb table keeps only in-frame clones and is missing some. The sample lists 40,000 to 55,000 clones, 80% to 90% occurring once. This sample was taken from a study of control samples from healthy donors and cancer patients. Sequencing was done on a sample of PBMCs. The receptor comes from a woman in her sixties with lung cancer. V and J are TRBV5-1 and TRBJ1-1; TRBD1 is a possible D gene (6 bases). The CDR3 sequence: CASSPQGRETEAFF. The CDR3 DNA reads as TGCGCCAGCAGCCCGCAGGGGAGGGAAACTGAAGCTTTCTTT.